These 6 T cell receptor beta chains were sequenced from one sample in a study of CD8 T cells in Susac syndrome. Reverse transcription of roughly 0.45 to 1 ug RNA used random hexamers. TCRdb recomputed calls from the immunoSEQ multiplex PCR reads with MiXCR, one row per CDR3 protein. The data show around 190,000 distinct CDR3 sequences, with approximately 94% seen just once and 0.12% held by the top ten. The sequencing input was CD4+ T cells from PBMCs. These receptors all come from a human donor with Susac syndrome.

The genes are TRBV20-1 and TRBJ2-7; no clear D. Germline V gene sequence: CDR1 DFQATT, CDR2 SNEGSKA (reference sequence). V was cut by 4 bases and J by 3 bases, with 16 bases left in between. The CDR3 consists of 14 residues. The CDR3 region is CSAMSGYGDYEQYF. The CDR3, as DNA: TGCAGTGCTATGTCCGGGTATGGGGACTACGAGCAGTACTTC.

The genes are TRBV12-3 or TRBV12-4 and TRBJ1-1, with D maybe TRBD1 (6 bases). This CDR3 is built from 14 residues. The ends were cut back, 7 bases at V and 0 bases at J, with 12 bases in the middle. The CDR3 loop reads CASTQTGLNTEAFF. CDR3 nucleotide sequence: TGTGCCAGCACCCAAACAGGGTTGAACACTGAAGCTTTCTTT.

The rearrangement uses TRBV20-1 and TRBJ2-7; 10 bases fit TRBD2. The ends lost 3 bases at V and 2 bases at J; junction bases unmatched: 7. The CDR3 has 15 residues. Germline V gene data show CDR1 as DFQATT and CDR2 as SNEGSKA (reference sequence). For the CDR3, the DNA is TGCAGTGCTAGCGGGCCCCTAGCGGGGGCCTACGAGCAGTACTTC. Translated, it gives CSASGPLAGAYEQYF.

V is TRBV6-5 and J is TRBJ2-7; 8 positions agree with TRBD2. V was clipped by 0 bases and J by 1 base; unmatched bases: 5. The CDR3 covers 16 residues. Germline lookup yields CDR1 MNHEY and CDR2 SVGAGI. The CDR3 spells CASSYSGAGDSYEQYF. In DNA form, the CDR3 reads TGTGCCAGCAGTTACTCAGGAGCGGGGGATTCCTACGAGCAGTACTTC.

The V call is TRBV6-1, the J call TRBJ1-2; tentative D call: TRBD1 (6 bases). Germline CDR1 and CDR2: MNHNS and SASEGT. V was trimmed by 6 bases and J by 2 bases, leaving 16 bases between them. This CDR3 is 15 amino acids long. The CDR3 sequence: CASREGTTSNYGYTF. The CDR3 DNA reads TGTGCCAGCAGGGAGGGGACAACCAGCAACTATGGCTACACCTTC.

The chain combines TRBV20-1 with TRBJ1-2; TRBD1 might be the D (6 bases). V shed 0 bases and J shed 7 bases, with 15 bases lying between them. The V gene's germline CDR1 is DFQATT and CDR2 SNEGSKA (reference sequence). This CDR3 has 14 residues. CDR3 coding DNA: TGCAGTGCTAGAGACCCCGGGACATTACCTGGCTACACCTTC. It is translated as CSARDPGTLPGYTF.